These T cell receptor beta chains were read from a single sample in a study of cytomegalovirus exposure and HLA in healthy donors. Sequencing used immunoSEQ multiplex PCR; TCRdb keeps in-frame clones, though not all of them. The sample consists of roughly 120,000 clones, around 80% of them appearing once. The sequencing input was PBMCs. Receptors originate from a man aged 30-40 years in good health and CMV-seropositive. Both conserved end residues are part of each CDR3. D genes are given only for firm matches. The listing skips clone size in some rows; elsewhere it reads once, few, many or a size class.

TRBJ1-5 NA TRBV6-7 NA CASSYLLPGRTTSSNQPQHF TGTGCCAGCAGTTACCTACTTCCCGGACGGACAACCTCTAGCAATCAGCCCCAGCATTTT
TRBJ1-1 NA TRBV2 NA CASRTTPGQHGDTEAFF TGTGCCAGCAGGACCACACCAGGACAGCATGGGGACACTGAAGCTTTCTTT
TRBJ2-7 TRBD1 TRBV18 NA CASSPDRGNYEQYF TGTGCCAGCTCACCGGACAGGGGGAACTACGAGCAGTACTTC
TRBJ2-5 TRBD1 TRBV5-4 few CASSRDRGIETQYF TGTGCCAGCAGCCGGGACAGGGGAATAGAGACCCAGTACTTC
TRBJ1-1 NA TRBV7-2 NA CASSSYEMNTEAFF TGTGCCAGCAGCTCGTACGAGATGAACACTGAAGCTTTCTTT
TRBJ2-7 NA TRBV4-3 once CASSHSPGAAYEQYF TGCGCCAGCAGCCACTCGCCAGGCGCCGCCTACGAGCAGTACTTC
TRBJ2-3 TRBD2 TRBV6-4 NA CASSDSSGTSGMFTDTQYF TGTGCCAGCAGTGACTCGAGTGGGACTAGCGGGATGTTTACAGATACGCAGTATTTT
TRBJ1-3 NA TRBV11-2 NA CASSLSHSGNTIYF TGTGCCAGCAGCTTATCCCACTCTGGAAACACCATATATTTT
TRBJ2-1 NA TRBV5-1 NA CASSTRTGSYNEQFF TGCGCCAGCAGCACCCGGACTGGCTCCTACAATGAGCAGTTCTTC
TRBJ2-2 NA TRBV9 few CASSVGLPTGELFF TGTGCCAGCAGCGTAGGTCTACCAACCGGGGAGCTGTTTTTT
TRBJ2-7 NA TRBV5-1 few CASSFGSGTGEQYF TGCGCCAGCAGCTTTGGTAGCGGCACAGGCGAGCAGTACTTC
TRBJ2-1 TRBD2 TRBV5-4 NA CASSLGRGGHSYNEQFF TGTGCCAGCAGCTTGGGGCGGGGGGGCCACTCCTACAATGAGCAGTTCTTC
TRBJ1-1 NA TRBV30 NA CAWSGQAGTEAFF TGTGCCTGGAGTGGGCAGGCCGGCACTGAAGCTTTCTTT
TRBJ1-1 TRBD1 TRBV28 NA CASSGQGAVFSTEAFF TGTGCCAGCAGTGGACAGGGGGCTGTTTTTAGCACTGAAGCTTTCTTT
TRBJ1-1 TRBD1 TRBV29-1 NA CSVGPGQGKTEAFF TGCAGCGTGGGGCCGGGACAGGGGAAGACTGAAGCTTTCTTT
TRBJ2-1 NA TRBV7-6 NA CASSFSRRGGANEQFF TGTGCCAGCAGCTTTTCTCGGAGGGGGGGGGCTAATGAGCAGTTCTTC
TRBJ1-5 TRBD1 TRBV19 once CASSIGDRNSNQPQHF TGTGCCAGTAGTATAGGGGACAGAAATAGCAATCAGCCCCAGCATTTT
TRBJ2-7 TRBD2 TRBV11-3 NA CASSLVSGGAESYEQYF TGTGCCAGCAGCTTAGTTAGCGGGGGGGCCGAATCCTACGAGCAGTACTTC
TRBJ1-1 TRBD1 TRBV19 NA CASSRFGTENTEAFF TGTGCCAGTAGTAGATTCGGGACAGAGAACACTGAAGCTTTCTTT
TRBJ2-1 NA TRBV7-2 NA CASSYRGYALYNEQFF TGTGCCAGCAGCTATAGGGGCTACGCACTCTACAATGAGCAGTTCTTC
TRBJ1-6 TRBD1 TRBV2 NA CASSSRDRGNSPLHF TGTGCCAGCAGTTCCCGGGACAGGGGGAATTCACCCCTCCACTTT
TRBJ2-1 TRBD2 TRBV6-4 NA CASSDSETSDTVEQFF TGTGCCAGCAGTGACTCTGAGACTAGCGATACGGTTGAGCAGTTCTTC
TRBJ2-2 NA TRBV29-1 NA CSVEDIGELFF TGCAGCGTTGAAGATATCGGGGAGCTGTTTTTT
TRBJ2-2 NA TRBV7-9 NA CASSISTGELFF TGTGCCAGCAGCATATCTACCGGGGAGCTGTTTTTT
TRBJ1-2 TRBD1 TRBV9 NA CASSVGPGTGNYGYTF TGTGCCAGCAGCGTAGGGCCCGGGACAGGGAACTATGGCTACACCTTC
TRBJ1-2 TRBD1 TRBV9 NA CASSVEMDRAYGYTF TGTGCCAGCAGCGTAGAGATGGACAGGGCTTATGGCTACACCTTC
TRBJ2-5 NA TRBV19 NA CASSMNLRETQYF TGTGCCAGTAGTATGAATTTGAGAGAGACCCAGTACTTC
TRBJ2-7 TRBD1 TRBV7-6 NA CASSPWDRESYEQYF TGTGCCAGCAGCCCCTGGGACAGGGAATCCTACGAGCAGTACTTC
TRBJ2-3 NA TRBV11-3 NA CASSFASARDTQYF TGTGCCAGCAGCTTCGCGAGCGCTCGGGATACGCAGTATTTT
TRBJ2-1 TRBD1 TRBV29-1 NA CSVVGDRGYNEQFF TGCAGCGTTGTCGGGGACAGGGGGTATAATGAGCAGTTCTTC
TRBJ1-1 TRBD1 TRBV11-3 NA CASTRDRMGDRAFF TGTGCCAGCACCAGGGACAGGATGGGGGACAGGGCTTTCTTT
TRBJ2-5 NA TRBV9 few CASSQGLGQETQYF TGTGCCAGCAGCCAGGGGTTGGGGCAAGAGACCCAGTACTTC
TRBJ1-2 TRBD1 TRBV7-3 NA CASSSQGILNYGYTF TGTGCCAGCAGCTCACAGGGGATCCTGAACTATGGCTACACCTTC
TRBJ1-4 NA TRBV15 NA CATGPGGDVVKKLFF TGTGCCACCGGCCCCGGCGGTGATGTAGTTAAAAAACTGTTTTTT
TRBJ2-5 TRBD1 TRBV5-6 NA CASSSQGVGQETQYF TGTGCCAGCAGCTCACAGGGGGTCGGACAAGAGACCCAGTACTTC
TRBJ2-3 TRBD2 TRBV7-2 NA CASSLWGSGEDTQYF TGTGCCAGCAGCTTGTGGGGTAGCGGGGAAGATACGCAGTATTTT
TRBJ1-2 NA TRBV5-6 NA CASSLGPHQGYGYTF TGTGCCAGCAGCTTGGGTCCACATCAGGGCTATGGCTACACCTTC
TRBJ2-7 TRBD2 TRBV4-2 NA CASSFGGRYYEQYF TGTGCCAGCAGCTTCGGGGGGAGATACTACGAGCAGTACTTC
TRBJ1-1 TRBD1 TRBV5-6 NA CASSSIYRGAAEAFF TGTGCCAGCAGCTCCATTTACAGGGGTGCGGCAGAAGCTTTCTTT
TRBJ1-1 TRBD1 TRBV7-3 NA CASSMTGGGTEAFF TGTGCCAGCAGCATGACAGGGGGCGGCACTGAAGCTTTCTTT
TRBJ2-1 TRBD2 TRBV29-1 NA CSVDGLAGVNEQFF TGCAGCGTAGACGGACTAGCGGGTGTGAATGAGCAGTTCTTC
TRBJ2-6 TRBD1 TRBV4-3 NA CASSHGTGNSGANGLTF TGCGCCAGCAGCCACGGGACAGGGAACTCTGGGGCCAACGGCCTGACTTTC
TRBJ1-2 NA TRBV5-1 NA CASSRGGKDYGYTF TGCGCCAGCAGCCGCGGGGGGAAAGACTATGGCTACACCTTC
TRBJ2-1 TRBD2 TRBV7-3 NA CASSVSGGAYNEQFF TGTGCCAGCAGCGTTAGCGGGGGGGCTTACAATGAGCAGTTCTTC
TRBJ2-1 TRBD2 TRBV27 NA CASSLSAGSSYNEQFF TGTGCCAGCAGTTTATCAGCGGGGAGCTCCTACAATGAGCAGTTCTTC
TRBJ2-3 TRBD2 TRBV9 few CASSLPRGTSGYTDTQYF TGTGCCAGCAGCTTACCCCGAGGGACTAGCGGGTACACAGATACGCAGTATTTT
TRBJ1-5 TRBD1 TRBV6-5 once CATRTGLQPQHF TGTGCCACCAGGACAGGTTTACAGCCCCAGCATTTT
TRBJ1-1 NA TRBV5-4 NA CASSLSEANTEAFF TGTGCCAGCAGCTTGAGTGAAGCCAACACTGAAGCTTTCTTT
TRBJ1-1 NA TRBV6-1 NA CASSDLRATGTTKGAFF TGTGCCAGCAGTGACCTTAGAGCAACGGGGACAACAAAGGGGGCTTTCTTT
TRBJ2-7 TRBD2 TRBV10-3 NA CAISELETSGRLPYEQYF TGTGCCATCAGTGAACTCGAGACTAGCGGGAGGCTTCCTTACGAGCAGTACTTC
TRBJ2-7 NA TRBV27 NA CASSLRRGLTYEQYF TGTGCCAGCAGTTTAAGGCGCGGGCTCACCTACGAGCAGTACTTC
TRBJ2-3 NA TRBV7-2 few CASSFSSTDTQYF TGTGCCAGCAGCTTCTCTAGCACAGATACGCAGTATTTT
TRBJ2-7 TRBD2 TRBV27 NA CASSVASGRAYEQYF TGTGCCAGCAGTGTTGCTAGCGGGAGGGCCTACGAGCAGTACTTC
TRBJ2-3 NA TRBV5-1 NA CASSFQGWADTQYF TGCGCCAGCAGCTTCCAGGGTTGGGCAGATACGCAGTATTTT
TRBJ2-7 TRBD1 TRBV4-2 NA CASSPRTGREQYF TGTGCCAGCAGCCCCCGGACAGGGCGCGAGCAGTACTTC
TRBJ2-5 TRBD2 TRBV30 NA CAWSGTSGGKETQYF TGTGCCTGGAGCGGGACTAGCGGGGGGAAAGAGACCCAGTACTTC
TRBJ1-5 NA TRBV4-1 once CASSQQGSGNQPQHF TGCGCCAGCAGCCAACAGGGGTCGGGCAATCAGCCCCAGCATTTT